This entry describes one T cell receptor beta chain. Its matching antigen is unknown. Germline and junction disagree at one end, which may indicate a read error. This CDR3 is 13 amino acids long. CDR1 is GTSNPN and CDR2 is SVGIG in the germline V gene (reference sequence). The record originates from a study of read filtering for tumor transcriptome and immune sequencing. For the study at large: Per sample, TCR-region reads ranged about 3.5 to 11 million by IR-seq, 85 to 1273 by RNA-seq.

Study observations and caveats: About 82% of IR-seq clonotypes had a single read, yet these held about 3.5% of reads.

The library was built from about 370 ng RNA with molecular barcoded adaptors for alpha/delta and beta/gamma chains. MiXCR was run by TCRdb on the reads, yielding one entry per CDR3 protein. Of about 25,000 distinct CDR3 sequences listed, around a fifth are singletons. Sequenced input: a population of CD138-negative cells sorted from bone marrow. The receptor comes from a donor at least 40 years old with multiple myeloma. The chain recombines TRBV30 with TRBJ1-1; TRBD1 is a possible D gene (5 bases). CDR3 loop: CASGTYMKTEAFF. CDR3 bases: TGTGCCTCAGGGACCTACATGAAAACTGAAGCTTTCTTT.